The TCR beta chain described here comes from a study of T cell changes during pregnancy in multiple sclerosis. The data were produced by immunoSEQ multiplex PCR, yet TCRdb's version contains in-frame clones alone and is incomplete. This sample yields tens of thousands of clones, of which roughly nine tenths are seen a single time; 1.5% belongs to the top ten. The germline gives CDR1 SNHLY, CDR2 FYNNEI. The V gene lost 2 bases and the J gene lost 6 bases, with 12 bases spanning the gap. The CDR3 runs to 14 residues. The TCR comes from a female donor with multiple sclerosis, enrolled in a pregnancy study. Sample: peripheral blood, taken in the third trimester of pregnancy. V and J are TRBV2 and TRBJ2-3; D gene unclear. CDR3 protein: CASSELSGSDTQYF. CDR3 in DNA: TGTGCCAGCAGTGAATTATCGGGTTCCGATACGCAGTATTTT.